The rows below give T cell receptor beta chains drawn from one sample of a study of T cells in Graves' hyperthyroidism and ophthalmopathy. In TCRdb, the multiplex PCR reads were re-called with MiXCR into one record per CDR3 protein. The data contain around 580,000 distinct CDR3 sequences, 16% of them singletons. Sequencing used blood. The source is a woman aged 18-29 years with Graves' hyperthyroidism. Both conserved end residues are part of each CDR3. Only part of the rows carry a size: once, few, many, or a class if the clone is expanded.

v_call	clone_size	j_call	cdr3_aa
TRBV4-1	many	TRBJ2-7	CASSQWTGAYEQYF
TRBV15	many	TRBJ2-1	CATSRDADNEQFF
TRBV3-1	few	TRBJ2-7	CASSLDLGGSVPEQYF
TRBV18	.	TRBJ1-5	CASSLQDRGGRPQHF
TRBV29-1	.	TRBJ1-2	CSVEGGQNYGYTF
TRBV5-1	many	TRBJ2-1	CASSPAGTGGFNEQFF
TRBV7-2	many	TRBJ2-4	CASSAIERGGGIQYF
TRBV9	.	TRBJ1-2	CASSVEWTDNYGYTF
TRBV7-9	.	TRBJ2-1	CASSAGTGNNNEQFF
TRBV7-2	.	TRBJ1-2	CASSWPGVDYGYTF
TRBV2	many	TRBJ2-7	CASSGSWTKSYEQYF
TRBV7-9	.	TRBJ1-4	CASSLRRGEKLFF
TRBV2	many	TRBJ2-1	CARGTGGYNEQFF
TRBV28	many	TRBJ2-1	CASGRVGRVDNEQFF
TRBV7-9	many	TRBJ1-1	CASSRLRSGTENTEAFF
TRBV7-2	.	TRBJ2-1	CASSRTINEQFF
TRBV10-3	.	TRBJ2-1	CAISATVLDYNEQFF
TRBV2	many	TRBJ1-5	CASKGGYSNQPQHF
TRBV5-1	many	TRBJ2-7	CASSRSGAEQYF
TRBV10-1	few	TRBJ2-3	CASREGLTDTQYF
TRBV20-1	many	TRBJ2-3	CSARDPRRGTDTQYF
TRBV19	few	TRBJ2-1	CASKVGGPYNEQFF
TRBV6-2/TRBV6-3	many	TRBJ2-7	CASSYSGRGGHEQYF